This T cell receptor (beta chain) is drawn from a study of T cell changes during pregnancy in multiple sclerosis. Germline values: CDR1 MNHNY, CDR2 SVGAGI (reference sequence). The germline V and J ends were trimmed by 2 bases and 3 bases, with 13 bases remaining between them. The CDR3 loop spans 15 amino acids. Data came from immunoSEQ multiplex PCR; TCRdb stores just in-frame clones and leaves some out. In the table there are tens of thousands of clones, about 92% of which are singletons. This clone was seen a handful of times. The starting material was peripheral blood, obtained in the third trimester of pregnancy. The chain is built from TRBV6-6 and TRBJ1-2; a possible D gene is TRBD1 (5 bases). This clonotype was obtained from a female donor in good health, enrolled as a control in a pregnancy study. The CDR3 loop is CASSYGGAGDYGYTF. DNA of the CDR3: TGTGCCAGCAGTTACGGCGGGGCGGGAGACTATGGCTACACCTTC.